This T cell receptor (beta chain) appears in the sequencing data of a study of T cell repertoires in cytomegalovirus infection. Study summary: Carrying CMV and the relevant HLA type showed in public TCR beta signatures. Whole-study findings and limits: Within the response measured ex vivo, HLA-C-restricted CMV-specific TCR beta clonotypes were dominant. Identification of carriers of CMV plus the relevant HLA was achieved through cumulative public TCR beta family frequency.

The CDR3 has 15 residues. With 2 bases removed from V and 6 bases from J, the gap between germline ends came to 15 bases. Via MiXCR, TCRdb re-called the reads, giving one row per CDR3 protein. In the table there are some 180,000 distinct CDR3 sequences, 7.5% to 10% of which are singletons. A remark on this clonotype: What it binds is not known. This may stem from a read error, because a much larger clone lies one nucleotide away.

The clonotype originates from a human donor in good health (CMV status not recorded). Some clones in this sample may be carry-over from other donors' samples. V and J are TRBV12-3 or TRBV12-4 and TRBJ2-3; D possibly corresponds to TRBD2 (5 bases). The sample comprised PBMCs. This CDR3 reads CASSLSSRRIDTQYF. The CDR3 nucleotides read TGTGCCAGCAGTTTATCTAGCAGGAGAATCGATACGCAGTATTTT.